The present T cell receptor beta chain was sequenced within a study of blood T cell repertoires in COVID-19. The repertoire was sequenced with immunoSEQ multiplex PCR; TCRdb's copy has only in-frame clones and lacks some. The table lists approximately 450,000 clones, nearly 90% of them singletons, with around 1.8% in the top ten. The TCR originated in a young woman with acute COVID-19. The sequenced sample consisted of PBMCs or T cells enriched from blood (not recorded which).

The CDR3 DNA reads TGCGCCAGCAGCCAAGATCGGCAGGGGAACTATGGCTACACCTTC. This sequence encodes CASSQDRQGNYGYTF. The rearrangement joins TRBV4-3 to TRBJ1-2; maybe TRBD1 (6 bases). This CDR3 region has 15 residues. CDR1 is LGHNA and CDR2 is YSLEER in the germline V gene. Deletions cut 0 bases from V and 2 bases from J, with 10 bases between.